The 2 T cell receptor beta chains below come from one sample, sequenced in a study of CD8 T cells in Susac syndrome. Reverse transcription of 0.5 to 1 ug RNA was carried out with random hexamers. Each CDR3 protein gets one entry after TCRdb re-called the immunoSEQ multiplex PCR reads with MiXCR. Seen here are 150,000 to 160,000 distinct CDR3 sequences, 95% to 96% observed once, and the top ten hold 0.15%. The specimen sequenced was CD8+ T cells from PBMCs. These TCRs come from a human donor with multiple sclerosis.

The V call is TRBV27, the J call TRBJ2-7, with unresolved D. CDR3 size: 13 residues. CDR1 is MNHEY and CDR2 is SMNVEV in the germline V gene (reference sequence). Trimming removed 2 bases from V and 7 bases from J, with 12 bases in between. CDR3 region: CASSLSPHQEQYF. The CDR3 DNA follows: TGTGCCAGCAGTTTAAGTCCCCACCAGGAGCAGTACTTC.

V gene TRBV6-5 combines with J gene TRBJ2-2; 7 bases agree with TRBD1. The CDR3 length is 13 residues. The V segment lost 6 bases and the J segment 6 bases; nucleotides outside the gene matches: 4. Germline lookup yields CDR1 MNHEY and CDR2 SVGAGI. The chain's CDR3 is CASSYGTAGELFF. DNA of the CDR3: TGTGCCAGCAGCTATGGGACAGCCGGGGAGCTGTTTTTT.